Described below is a single T cell receptor (beta chain) sequence and its context. Its specificity is unknown. Germline lookup yields CDR1 ENHRY and CDR2 SYGVKD. This CDR3 is built from 16 residues. This entry belongs to a study of cytomegalovirus exposure and HLA in healthy donors. Broader study findings: High sensitivity and specificity were reportedly achieved when the classifier diagnosed cytomegalovirus status. The study labeled around 160 TCR beta chains cytomegalovirus-associated. HLA alleles were associated with 16,000 or so TCR beta sequences in a later analysis at 0.05 false discovery rate.

The PCR employed 60 Vbeta primers together with 13 Jbeta primers. Repertoires were generated with immunoSEQ multiplex PCR, while TCRdb's copy carries only in-frame clones and drops some. Of around 210,000 clones in the sample, roughly 78% are singletons; the top ten hold roughly 0.45%. Sequenced material: PBMCs. V usage is TRBV10-3 and J usage is TRBJ2-5, with D perhaps TRBD2 (6 bases). The J call may not be correct, given that the DNA end is closer to TRBJ2-7. This TCR was sampled from a boy under 18 in good health and CMV-seronegative. DNA for the CDR3: TGTGCCATCAGCCTGGGGAGGACTCGGCATCCCTACGAGCAGTACTTC. It is translated as CAISLGRTRHPYEQYF.